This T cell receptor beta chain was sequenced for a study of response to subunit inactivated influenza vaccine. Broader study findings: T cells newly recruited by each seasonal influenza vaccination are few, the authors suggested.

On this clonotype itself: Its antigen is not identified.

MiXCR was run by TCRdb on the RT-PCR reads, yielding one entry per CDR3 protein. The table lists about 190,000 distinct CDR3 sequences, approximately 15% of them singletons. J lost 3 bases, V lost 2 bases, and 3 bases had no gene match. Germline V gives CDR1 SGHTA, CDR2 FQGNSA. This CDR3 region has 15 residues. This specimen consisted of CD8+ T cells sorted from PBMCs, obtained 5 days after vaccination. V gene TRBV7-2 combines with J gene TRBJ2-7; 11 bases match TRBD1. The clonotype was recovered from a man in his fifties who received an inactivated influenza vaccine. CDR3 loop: CASSLSGTGGYEQYF. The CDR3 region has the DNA TGTGCCAGCAGCTTATCCGGGACAGGGGGCTACGAGCAGTACTTC.